This TCR beta chain was sequenced during a study of T cells in localized non-small cell lung cancer. This CDR3 is built from 14 residues. V shed 5 bases and J shed 0 bases, with 5 bases lying between them. In germline, CDR1 is ENHRY, CDR2 SYGVKD. Whole-study findings and limits: Researchers found a median approximately 55 of the top 100 tumor clones in adjacent lung. As only one tumor region underwent sequencing, heterogeneity remains possible. Among the tissues sampled, uninvolved adjacent lung had the highest T cell clonality, above tumor.

As regards this clone: The antigen remains undetermined.

Sequencing used immunoSEQ multiplex PCR; TCRdb keeps in-frame clones, though not all of them. The sample shows tens of thousands of clones, 70% to 90% of them seen only once. Sequences were derived from peripheral blood, sampled before any cancer treatment. The receptor was derived from a man between 35 and 75 years old with stage I lung adenocarcinoma. The chain links TRBV10-3 to TRBJ2-6; D gene unclear. Here the CDR3 DNA reads TGTGCCATCAGTCAAAGCTCTGGGGCCAACGTCCTGACTTTC. It encodes CAISQSSGANVLTF.